Presented here are 20 T cell receptor beta chains from one specimen sequenced in a study of blood T cell repertoires in COVID-19. Libraries were prepared by immunoSEQ multiplex PCR; TCRdb keeps only in-frame clonotypes and omits some of them. This table holds about 200,000 clones, 86% found once. The sequencing input was PBMCs or T cells enriched from blood (not recorded which). The receptors come from a woman aged 30 to 39 who had been exposed to COVID-19.

On this clone itself: This same CDR3 is encoded by further DNA sequences in the sample. This rearrangement joins TRBV18 to TRBJ1-3; no firm D call. This CDR3 is built from 15 residues. Trimming took 3 bases from V and 0 from J, leaving 9 bases between them. Germline V lookup: CDR1 KGHSH, CDR2 LQKENI. CDR3 sequence: CASSPGQLSGNTIYF. The CDR3 DNA is TGTGCCAGCTCACCGGGCCAGCTCTCTGGAAACACCATATATTTT.

The chain has TRBV19 and TRBJ2-7; 7 positions agree with TRBD2. Germline CDR1 is LNHDA and CDR2 is SQIVND (reference sequence). This CDR3 has 16 amino acids. V shed 5 bases, J shed 3 bases, and the junction held 13 bases outside the gene matches. The CDR3 protein is CASSEYRTSPLYEQYF. In DNA, the CDR3 is TGTGCCAGTAGTGAATACCGGACTAGTCCCCTCTACGAGCAGTACTTC.

This clone was seen once. The CDR3 loop is CASSSGEALGQPQHF. Written as DNA, the CDR3 is TGCGCCAGCAGCTCAGGGGAAGCACTTGGTCAGCCCCAGCATTTT. The rearrangement links TRBV5-1 to TRBJ1-5, with D possibly TRBD1 on 6 matching bases. Per the germline V gene, CDR1 is SGHRS and CDR2 is YFSETQ. The CDR3 loop spans 15 amino acids. V dropped 3 bases and J dropped 6 bases, with 16 bases sitting between them.

The V call is TRBV28, the J call TRBJ2-7, with D perhaps matching TRBD2 (7 bases). CDR1 is MDHEN, CDR2 SYDVKM, per germline. The CDR3 contains 14 residues. Trimming took off 2 bases at V and 3 bases at J, with 11 bases between the two ends. The CDR3 sequence is CASSLGGGGYEQYF. The CDR3 DNA is TGTGCCAGCAGTTTAGGAGGGGGGGGCTACGAGCAGTACTTC.

This clone showed up just a few times. V and J are TRBV10-3 and TRBJ2-7; D perhaps matches TRBD1 (6 bases). The V gene's germline CDR1 is ENHRY and CDR2 SYGVKD. V dropped 6 bases and J dropped 1 base, with 10 bases sitting between them. The CDR3 length is 13 residues. The CDR3 coding sequence is TGTGCCATCAGACAGGGTTCGTCCTACGAGCAGTACTTC. Translation: CAIRQGSSYEQYF.

V usage is TRBV5-1 and J usage is TRBJ1-4; TRBD1 is a possible D gene (6 bases). Germline-derived CDR1 and CDR2 are SGHRS and YFSETQ. The V end lost 3 bases, the J end lost 0 bases, and 9 bases lay between the germline ends. This CDR3 comprises 15 residues. The CDR3 DNA is TGCGCCAGCAGCTCCTGGACAGCAACTAATGAAAAACTGTTTTTT. Its translation: CASSSWTATNEKLFF.

This chain uses TRBV27 with TRBJ1-2, with D hard to call. This CDR3 comprises 13 residues. V lost 8 bases to trimming and J lost 5 bases, with 15 bases between them. The germline V gene has CDR1 MNHEY and CDR2 SMNVEV (reference sequence). The CDR3 DNA is TGTGCCAGCCATTCCACGGGAGGGTATGGCTACACCTTC. It codes for CASHSTGGYGYTF.

V is TRBV5-1 and J is TRBJ2-1; 11 bases agree with TRBD2. Germline V lookup: CDR1 SGHRS, CDR2 YFSETQ. Trimming at V came to 0 bases and at J to 10 bases, leaving 6 bases not matched to a gene. The CDR3 is 15 amino acids. The CDR3 loop reads CASSLGSGGAREQFF. CDR3 coding DNA: TGCGCCAGCAGCTTGGGTAGCGGGGGGGCCAGGGAGCAGTTCTTC.

Notes on this clone: In the same sample, other DNA sequences code for this CDR3. The chain carries TRBV5-1 and TRBJ2-2; 7 bases match TRBD1. V was clipped by 0 bases and J by 1 base; unmatched bases: 3. The CDR3 runs to 16 residues. Germline-derived CDR1 and CDR2 are SGHRS and YFSETQ. The CDR3 sequence is CASSLGWTGNTGELFF. CDR3 DNA: TGCGCCAGCAGCTTGGGGTGGACAGGGAACACCGGGGAGCTGTTTTTT.

The CDR3 spells CATSRSRDREQLFF. The CDR3 DNA is TGTGCCACCAGCAGGTCCCGGGACAGGGAACAACTGTTTTTT. This chain uses TRBV15 with TRBJ1-4, with 9 bases matching TRBD1. The CDR3 sequence is 14 residues long. Germline V gene data show CDR1 as LNHNV and CDR2 as YYDKDF (reference sequence). V trimming: 3 bases; J trimming: 12 bases; junction bases outside the gene matches: 8.

The chain links TRBV5-1 to TRBJ1-1; D remains ambiguous. In germline, CDR1 is SGHRS, CDR2 YFSETQ. Trimming shortened V by 3 bases and J by 3 bases, and 12 bases separated the two germline ends. This CDR3 comprises 14 residues. The CDR3 region has the DNA TGCGCCAGCAGCTGGGTAGGGAGGGACACTGAAGCTTTCTTT. As protein: CASSWVGRDTEAFF.

V and J are TRBV2 and TRBJ2-3; perhaps TRBD1 as D (5 bases). Germline CDR1 is SNHLY and CDR2 is FYNNEI. Trimming removed 6 bases at V and 4 bases at J, with 17 bases between. The CDR3 spans 15 residues. CDR3 nucleotide sequence: TGTGCCAGCAGACAGGACACGGTGCTCGCAGATACGCAGTATTTT. Its protein product is CASRQDTVLADTQYF.

This clone has just a few counts. V usage is TRBV7-3 and J usage is TRBJ2-3, with a possible D match to TRBD2 (6 bases). Germline lookup yields CDR1 SGHTA and CDR2 FQGTGA. CDR3 length: 13 residues. Trimming shortened V by 5 bases and J by 1 base, and 7 bases separated the two germline ends. CDR3 sequence: CASSGGGTDTQYF. CDR3 DNA: TGTGCCAGCAGCGGAGGGGGCACAGATACGCAGTATTTT.

The rearrangement uses TRBV5-1 and TRBJ2-3, with a tentative D call TRBD1 (5 bases). With 4 bases removed from V and 4 bases from J, the gap between germline ends came to 13 bases. The CDR3 runs 14 residues. Per the germline V gene, CDR1 is SGHRS and CDR2 is YFSETQ. The CDR3 protein is CASSVSAGPDTQYF. CDR3 DNA: TGCGCCAGCAGCGTGAGCGCAGGGCCAGATACGCAGTATTTT. Full variable domain (outside the CDR3, taken from reference TRBV5-1 and TRBJ2-3): KAGVTQTPRYLIKTRGQQVTLSCSPISGHRSVSWYQQTPGQGLQFLFEYFSETQRNKGNFPGRFSGRQFSNSRSEMNVSTLELGDSALYLCASSVSAGPDTQYFGPGTRLTVL.

Sample share makes this clone medium-sized (0.01 to 0.1%). The V call is TRBV28, the J call TRBJ1-2; 9 bases are a match to TRBD1. V lost 3 bases and J lost 3; bases outside the gene matches: 5. Germline assignment: CDR1 MDHEN and CDR2 SYDVKM. This CDR3 is built from 15 residues. The CDR3 here is CASSLPRTGDYGYTF. The CDR3, as DNA: TGTGCCAGCAGTTTGCCCCGGACAGGGGACTATGGCTACACCTTC.

This clone was found once. This chain links TRBV30 with TRBJ1-5; D perhaps matches TRBD1 (5 bases). The CDR3 is 15 residues long. Looked up from germline, CDR1 is GTSNPN and CDR2 is SVGIG (reference sequence). Between the trimmed V and J ends, which lost 4 bases and 9 bases, there was a span of 22 bases. CDR3 loop: CAWTPKGQRSWPQHF. CDR3 DNA: TGTGCCTGGACCCCCAAGGGGCAGAGGTCATGGCCCCAGCATTTT.

The chain couples TRBV5-1 to TRBJ2-1; 7 nucleotides match TRBD1. In germline, CDR1 is SGHRS, CDR2 YFSETQ. This CDR3 has 15 amino acids. The V gene end was trimmed by 4 bases and the J gene end by 2 bases; junction bases not matched to a gene: 6. CDR3 in DNA: TGCGCCAGCAGCCTAGGGGGCGCGCCCTACAATGAGCAGTTCTTC. Protein: CASSLGGAPYNEQFF.

This sequence joins TRBV12-5 and TRBJ1-2; D is unresolved. This CDR3 spans 13 amino acids. The V end lost 7 bases, the J end lost 4 bases, and 13 bases lay between the germline ends. CDR1 and CDR2 from the germline V gene are LGHNT and FRNRAP. The CDR3 region has the DNA TGTGCTAGTGCCCCCCGGGGATCCTATGGCTACACCTTC. Translating gives CASAPRGSYGYTF.

The rearrangement uses TRBV5-1 and TRBJ1-2; the match to TRBD1 covers 8 bases. This CDR3 spans 15 amino acids. V dropped 3 bases and J dropped 0; count of bases not matched to a gene: 4. CDR1 and CDR2 (germline): SGHRS, YFSETQ. CDR3 region: CASSWTGPTNYGYTF. Here the CDR3 DNA reads TGCGCCAGCAGCTGGACAGGGCCAACTAACTATGGCTACACCTTC.

V gene TRBV10-3 combines with J gene TRBJ1-5; TRBD1 matches 8 bases. CDR1 and CDR2 from the germline V gene are ENHRY and SYGVKD. CDR3 length: 18 amino acids. The V and J ends lost 1 base and 0 bases, in that order; junction bases with no gene match: 8. The CDR3 coding sequence is TGTGCCATCAGTGAGTTGGCAGGGGGCGCGGTTAGCAATCAGCCCCAGCATTTT. This gives the protein CAISELAGGAVSNQPQHF.